This T cell receptor (beta chain) emerged from a study of post-analysis software for immune sequencing data. Study context: Included courses were relapsing-remitting and secondary progressive multiple sclerosis; progressive-relapsing multiple sclerosis was also included. Findings and limits, study-wide: Compared against controls, patients with multiple sclerosis displayed significantly lower normalized Chao1 diversity. Strong same-batch co-clustering of samples appeared with F measure clustering. In patients, TRBV5-6, TRBV5-1 and TRBV20-1 belonged to five TRBV segments found more frequently than in controls.

With 4 bases clipped from V and 9 bases from J, the junction kept 12 bases outside the gene matches. The germline V gene has CDR1 GTSNPN and CDR2 SVGIG (reference sequence). The CDR3 totals 14 residues. Turning to this clonotype: Its antigen is unidentified.

TCR beta cDNA libraries had unique molecular identifiers. Once roughly 1 to 11 million T cells were used, approximately 470,000 cDNA molecules resulted. TCRdb re-analysed the PCR reads in MiXCR, keeping a single row per CDR3 protein. The table shows around 700,000 distinct CDR3 sequences, with 59% occurring only once. This clonotype was sampled from a girl aged 2-10 years with multiple sclerosis. Material: blood. V is TRBV30 and J is TRBJ2-4, with 7 bases lining up with TRBD2. CDR3 region: CAWTGKREPSIQYF. The CDR3 DNA reads as TGTGCCTGGACCGGAAAGCGGGAACCCTCCATTCAGTACTTC.